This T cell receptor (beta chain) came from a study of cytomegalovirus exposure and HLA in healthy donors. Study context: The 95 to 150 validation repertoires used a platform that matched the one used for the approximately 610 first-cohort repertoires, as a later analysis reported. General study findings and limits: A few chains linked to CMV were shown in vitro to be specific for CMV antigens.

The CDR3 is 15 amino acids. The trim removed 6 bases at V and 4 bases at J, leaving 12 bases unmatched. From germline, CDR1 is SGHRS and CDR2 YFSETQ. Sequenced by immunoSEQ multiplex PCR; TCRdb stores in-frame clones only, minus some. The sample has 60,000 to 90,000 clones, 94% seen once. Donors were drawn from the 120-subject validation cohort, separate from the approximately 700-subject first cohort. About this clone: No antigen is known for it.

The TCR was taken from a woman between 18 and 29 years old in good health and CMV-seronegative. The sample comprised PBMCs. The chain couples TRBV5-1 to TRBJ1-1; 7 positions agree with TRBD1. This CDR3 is CASTGFAGGSTEAFF. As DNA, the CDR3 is TGCGCCAGCACAGGGTTTGCAGGGGGTAGCACTGAAGCTTTCTTT.